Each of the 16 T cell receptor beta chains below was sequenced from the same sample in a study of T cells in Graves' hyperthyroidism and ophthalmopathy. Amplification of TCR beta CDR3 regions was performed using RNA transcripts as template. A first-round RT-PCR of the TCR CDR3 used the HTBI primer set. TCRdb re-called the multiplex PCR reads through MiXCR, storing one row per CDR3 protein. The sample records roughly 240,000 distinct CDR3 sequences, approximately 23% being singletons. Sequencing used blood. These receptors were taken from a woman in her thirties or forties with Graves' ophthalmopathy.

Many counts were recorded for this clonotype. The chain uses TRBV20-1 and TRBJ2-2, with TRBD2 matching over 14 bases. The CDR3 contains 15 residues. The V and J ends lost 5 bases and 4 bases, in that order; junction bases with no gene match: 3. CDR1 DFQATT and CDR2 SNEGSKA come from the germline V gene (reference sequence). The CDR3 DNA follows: TGCAGTGCTGAGACTAGCGGGAGGGCCACCGGGGAGCTGTTTTTT. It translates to CSAETSGRATGELFF.

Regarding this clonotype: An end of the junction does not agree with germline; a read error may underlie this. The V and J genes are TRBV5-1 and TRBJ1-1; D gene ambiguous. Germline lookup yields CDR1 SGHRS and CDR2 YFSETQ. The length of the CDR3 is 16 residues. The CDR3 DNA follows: TGCGCCAGCAGCTTTGCCAAAGCCTACGGCGACACTGCAGCTTTCTTT. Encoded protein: CASSFAKAYGDTAAFF.

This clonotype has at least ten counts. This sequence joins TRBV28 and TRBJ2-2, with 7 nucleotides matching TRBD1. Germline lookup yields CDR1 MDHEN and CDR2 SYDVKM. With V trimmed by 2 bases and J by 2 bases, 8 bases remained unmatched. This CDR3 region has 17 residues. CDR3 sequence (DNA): TGTGCCAGCAGTTTAACCCTAGGGGGCCTTAACACCGGGGAGCTGTTTTTT. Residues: CASSLTLGGLNTGELFF.

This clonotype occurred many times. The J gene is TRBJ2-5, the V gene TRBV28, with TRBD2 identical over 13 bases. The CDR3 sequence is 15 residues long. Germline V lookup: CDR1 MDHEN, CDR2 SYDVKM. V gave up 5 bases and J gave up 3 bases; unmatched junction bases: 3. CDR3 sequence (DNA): TGTGCCAGCAGTGAGACTAGCGGGGGGAAAGAGACCCAGTACTTC. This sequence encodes CASSETSGGKETQYF.

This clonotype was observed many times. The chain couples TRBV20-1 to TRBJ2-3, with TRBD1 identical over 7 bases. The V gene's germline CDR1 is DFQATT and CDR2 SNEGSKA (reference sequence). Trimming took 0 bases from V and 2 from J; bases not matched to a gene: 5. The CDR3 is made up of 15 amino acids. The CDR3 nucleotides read TGCAGTGCTAGAGATCAGGGGGAGTCCACAGATACGCAGTATTTT. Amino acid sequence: CSARDQGESTDTQYF.

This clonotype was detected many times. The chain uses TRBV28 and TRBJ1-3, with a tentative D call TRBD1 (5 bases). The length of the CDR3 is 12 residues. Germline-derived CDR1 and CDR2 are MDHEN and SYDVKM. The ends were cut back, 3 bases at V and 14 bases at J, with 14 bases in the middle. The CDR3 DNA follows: TGTGCCAGCAGTTTGTCGGACACCCGACTATATTTT. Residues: CASSLSDTRLYF.

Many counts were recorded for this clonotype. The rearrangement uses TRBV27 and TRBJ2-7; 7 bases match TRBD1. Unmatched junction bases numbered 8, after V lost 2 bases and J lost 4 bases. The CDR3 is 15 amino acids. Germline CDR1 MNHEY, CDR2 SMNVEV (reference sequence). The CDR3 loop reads CASSLTGVLWYEQYF. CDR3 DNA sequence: TGTGCCAGCAGTTTAACAGGGGTTCTTTGGTACGAGCAGTACTTC.

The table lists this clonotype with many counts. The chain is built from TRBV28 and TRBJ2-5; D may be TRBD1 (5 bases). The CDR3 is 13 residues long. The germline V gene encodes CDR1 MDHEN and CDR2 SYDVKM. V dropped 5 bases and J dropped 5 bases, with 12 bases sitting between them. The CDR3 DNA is TGTGCCAGCAGTCCCCCCCCAGGGGAGACCCAGTACTTC. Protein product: CASSPPPGETQYF.

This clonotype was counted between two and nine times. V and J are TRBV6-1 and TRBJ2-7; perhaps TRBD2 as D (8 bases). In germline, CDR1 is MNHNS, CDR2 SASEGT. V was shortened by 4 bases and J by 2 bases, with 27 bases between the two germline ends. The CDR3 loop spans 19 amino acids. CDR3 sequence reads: CASSGLKTGTSGGTYEQYF. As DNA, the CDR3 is TGTGCCAGCAGTGGGCTCAAGACAGGGACCAGCGGGGGAACCTACGAGCAGTACTTC.

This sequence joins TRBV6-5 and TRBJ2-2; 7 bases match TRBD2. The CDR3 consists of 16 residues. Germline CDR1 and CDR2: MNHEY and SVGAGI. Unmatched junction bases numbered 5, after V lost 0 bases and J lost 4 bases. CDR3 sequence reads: CASSYSFPSGTGELFF. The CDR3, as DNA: TGTGCCAGCAGTTACTCGTTCCCTAGCGGCACCGGGGAGCTGTTTTTT.

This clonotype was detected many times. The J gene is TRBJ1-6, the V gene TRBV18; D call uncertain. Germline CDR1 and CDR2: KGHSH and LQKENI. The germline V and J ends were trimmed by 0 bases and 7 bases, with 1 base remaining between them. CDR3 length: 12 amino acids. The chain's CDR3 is CASSPPNSPLHF. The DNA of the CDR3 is TGTGCCAGCTCACCACCCAATTCACCCCTCCACTTT.

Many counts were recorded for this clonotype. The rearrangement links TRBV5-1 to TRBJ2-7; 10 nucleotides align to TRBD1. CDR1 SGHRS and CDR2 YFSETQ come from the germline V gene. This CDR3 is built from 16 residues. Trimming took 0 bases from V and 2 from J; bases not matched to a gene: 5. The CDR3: CASSLGQGAGAYEQYF. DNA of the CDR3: TGCGCCAGCAGCTTGGGACAGGGGGCTGGGGCCTACGAGCAGTACTTC. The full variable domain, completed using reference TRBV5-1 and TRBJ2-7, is KAGVTQTPRYLIKTRGQQVTLSCSPISGHRSVSWYQQTPGQGLQFLFEYFSETQRNKGNFPGRFSGRQFSNSRSEMNVSTLELGDSALYLCASSLGQGAGAYEQYFGPGTRLTVT.

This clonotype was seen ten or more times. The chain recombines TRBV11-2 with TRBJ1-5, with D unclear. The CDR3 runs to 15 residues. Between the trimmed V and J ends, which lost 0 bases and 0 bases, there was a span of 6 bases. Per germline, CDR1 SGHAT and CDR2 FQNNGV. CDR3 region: CASSLERHSNQPQHF. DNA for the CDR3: TGTGCCAGCAGCTTAGAAAGGCATAGCAATCAGCCCCAGCATTTT.

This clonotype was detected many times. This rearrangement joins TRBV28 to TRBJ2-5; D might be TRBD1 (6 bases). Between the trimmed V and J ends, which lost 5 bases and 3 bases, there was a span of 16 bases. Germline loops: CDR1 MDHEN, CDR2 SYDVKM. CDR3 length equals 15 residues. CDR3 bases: TGTGCCAGCAGTAACCAGGGGAAAAGGAAAGAGACCCAGTACTTC. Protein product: CASSNQGKRKETQYF. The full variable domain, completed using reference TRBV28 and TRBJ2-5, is DVKVTQSSRYLVKRTGEKVFLECVQDMDHENMFWYRQDPGLGLRLIYFSYDVKMKEKGDIPEGYSVSREKKERFSLILESASTNQTSMYLCASSNQGKRKETQYFGPGTRLLVL.

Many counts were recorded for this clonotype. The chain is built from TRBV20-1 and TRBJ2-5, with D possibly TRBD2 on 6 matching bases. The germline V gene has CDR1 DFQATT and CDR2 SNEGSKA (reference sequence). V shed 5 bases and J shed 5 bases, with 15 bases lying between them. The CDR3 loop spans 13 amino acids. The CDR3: CSARTIPRETQYF. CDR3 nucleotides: TGCAGTGCTCGGACTATTCCTCGCGAGACCCAGTACTTC.

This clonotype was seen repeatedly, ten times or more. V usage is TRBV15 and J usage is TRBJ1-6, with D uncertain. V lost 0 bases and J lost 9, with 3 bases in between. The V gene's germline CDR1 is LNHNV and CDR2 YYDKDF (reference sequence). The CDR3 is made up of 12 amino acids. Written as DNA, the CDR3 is TGTGCCACCAGCAGAGACCGTTCACCCCTCCACTTT. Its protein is CATSRDRSPLHF.